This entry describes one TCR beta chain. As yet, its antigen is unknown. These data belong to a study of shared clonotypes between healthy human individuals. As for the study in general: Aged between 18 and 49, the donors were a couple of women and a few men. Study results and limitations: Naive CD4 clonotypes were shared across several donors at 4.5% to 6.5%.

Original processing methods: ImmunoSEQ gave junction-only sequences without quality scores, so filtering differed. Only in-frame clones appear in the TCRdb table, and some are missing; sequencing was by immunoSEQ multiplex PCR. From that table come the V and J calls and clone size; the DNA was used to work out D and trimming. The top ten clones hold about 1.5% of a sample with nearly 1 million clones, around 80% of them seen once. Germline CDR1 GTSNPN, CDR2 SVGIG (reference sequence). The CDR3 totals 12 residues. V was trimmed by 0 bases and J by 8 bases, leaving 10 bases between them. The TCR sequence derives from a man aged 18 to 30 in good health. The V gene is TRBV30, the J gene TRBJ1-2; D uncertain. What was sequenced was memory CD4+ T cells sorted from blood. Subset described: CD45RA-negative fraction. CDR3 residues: CAWSVRGNGYTF. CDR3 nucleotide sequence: TGTGCCTGGAGTGTACGAGGGAACGGCTACACCTTC.